This passage covers 15 T cell receptor beta chains from one sample sequenced in a study of T cells in narcolepsy (dated by TCRdb to the late 2010s). Receptor amplification or capture employed the immunoSEQ multiplex PCR assay. This immuneACCESS table, as held by TCRdb, lists in-frame sequences with V and J called but not all clones. Of the missing ones, under half trace to an unresolved V gene in checked studies; the others have no known cause. The sample data list fewer than 40,000 clones, and approximately 77% of these were observed just once. The ten largest clonotypes hold about 2.5% of the sample. Material for sequencing was memory (CD45RA-) CD4+ T cells from blood. Per the publication, the cell subset or site label means: memory T cells sorted ex vivo from peripheral blood. The receptors shown here come from a human donor in good health.

The rearrangement uses TRBV6-5 and TRBJ2-1; 11 nucleotides line up with TRBD1. J lost 6 bases, V lost 5 bases, and 6 bases had no gene match. Germline loops: CDR1 MNHEY, CDR2 SVGAGI. The CDR3 is made up of 15 amino acids. The CDR3 here is CASSTRDRGINEQFF. The CDR3 region has the DNA TGTGCCAGCAGTACCCGGGACAGGGGGATCAATGAGCAGTTCTTC.

This clone was seen more than once but under ten times. The chain links TRBV6-1 to TRBJ1-1; TRBD1 matches 7 bases. Unmatched junction bases numbered 8, after V lost 8 bases and J lost 2 bases. Germline assignment: CDR1 MNHNS and CDR2 SASEGT. The CDR3 contains 14 residues. CDR3 sequence reads: CASARQGRNTEAFF. The CDR3 bases are TGTGCCAGCGCTAGACAGGGCAGAAACACTGAAGCTTTCTTT.

The chain's CDR3 is CASSLEGLAVLEQYF. CDR3 DNA: TGCGCCAGCAGCTTGGAGGGACTAGCGGTGCTCGAGCAGTACTTC. V and J are TRBV5-1 and TRBJ2-7; the match to TRBD2 covers 11 bases. The germline CDR1 and CDR2 sequences are SGHRS and YFSETQ. V shed 0 bases, J shed 6 bases, and the junction held 5 bases outside the gene matches. The CDR3 is 15 residues long.

The chain employs TRBV5-4 and TRBJ2-7, with 7 bases lining up with TRBD2. CDR3 length: 13 amino acids. J was trimmed by 5 bases and V by 1 base; bases with no gene match: 3. Germline assignment: CDR1 SGHNT and CDR2 YYREEE (reference sequence). For the CDR3, the DNA is TGTGCCAGCAGCTTGCCGGGGGGAGACGAGCAGTACTTC. Its translation is CASSLPGGDEQYF.

V and J are TRBV27 and TRBJ1-2; 9 positions match TRBD1. The trim removed 5 bases at V and 8 bases at J, leaving 9 bases unmatched. From germline, CDR1 is MNHEY and CDR2 SMNVEV (reference sequence). The CDR3 runs 14 residues. The CDR3 sequence: CASSTPAGTGGYTF. CDR3 in DNA: TGTGCCAGCAGTACCCCCGCCGGGACAGGGGGCTACACCTTC.

This sequence joins TRBV7-9 and TRBJ1-5; D is unresolved. This CDR3 comprises 16 residues. V was cut by 6 bases and J by 0 bases, with 15 bases left in between. Germline CDR1 and CDR2: SEHNR and FQNEAQ (reference sequence). The CDR3 DNA is TGTGCCAGCAGTCCACCAGGCGACTATAGCAATCAGCCCCAGCATTTT. This gives the protein CASSPPGDYSNQPQHF.

This chain joins TRBV5-1 and TRBJ2-7; 12 nucleotides align to TRBD2. The CDR3 extends over 15 amino acids. Germline V gives CDR1 SGHRS, CDR2 YFSETQ. V lost 4 bases, J lost 5 bases, and 7 bases stayed unmatched. The CDR3 bases are TGCGCCAGCAGCGAGCCTAGCGGGGGGGCCAACGAGCAGTACTTC. As protein: CASSEPSGGANEQYF.

This clone has only one observation. This rearrangement joins TRBV5-1 to TRBJ1-1, with 8 nucleotides matching TRBD1. The CDR3 extends over 18 amino acids. V shed 4 bases, J shed 3 bases, and the junction held 17 bases outside the gene matches. Germline loops: CDR1 SGHRS, CDR2 YFSETQ. The CDR3, as DNA: TGCGCCAGCAGCCTAAATCCCTCCCAGGGGGCGGGGGACACTGAAGCTTTCTTT. Amino acid sequence: CASSLNPSQGAGDTEAFF.

V usage is TRBV7-9 and J usage is TRBJ2-3; D unresolved. The CDR3 spans 13 residues. The V end lost 5 bases, the J end lost 7 bases, and 13 bases lay between the germline ends. Germline loops: CDR1 SEHNR, CDR2 FQNEAQ (reference sequence). The CDR3 nucleotides read TGTGCCAGCAGCCACTCCCAGCCACATACGCAGTATTTT. Residues: CASSHSQPHTQYF.

The chain has TRBV4-2 and TRBJ2-7; 7 positions match TRBD2. Germline V gives CDR1 LGHNA, CDR2 YNFKEQ. The CDR3 has 16 residues. V shed 4 bases and J 0 bases; nucleotides not matched to a gene: 9. The DNA for the CDR3 is TGTGCCAGCAGCCCCCTTGCGGGGGATGGCTCCTACGAGCAGTACTTC. It specifies CASSPLAGDGSYEQYF.

This clone was counted only a few times. The rearrangement uses TRBV2 and TRBJ2-2, with unresolved D. The CDR3 loop spans 13 amino acids. Germline V gene data show CDR1 as SNHLY and CDR2 as FYNNEI. V lost 6 bases, J lost 1 base, and 6 bases lay in between. The CDR3 DNA sequence: TGTGCCAGCAGCCTCGAGAACACCGGGGAGCTGTTTTTT. Amino acids: CASSLENTGELFF.

V gene TRBV28 combines with J gene TRBJ1-1; D is unclear. The CDR3 has 12 amino acids. Deletions cut 3 bases from V and 5 bases from J, with 7 bases between. The germline CDR1 and CDR2 sequences are MDHEN and SYDVKM. CDR3 sequence reads: CASSLVRTEAFF. The CDR3 nucleotides are TGTGCCAGCAGTTTGGTAAGGACTGAAGCTTTCTTT.

The chain uses TRBV6-5 and TRBJ1-1, with 8 bases that match TRBD1. Germline trimming cut 4 bases from V and 3 bases from J; bases unmatched to any gene: 7. The germline CDR1 and CDR2 sequences are MNHEY and SVGAGI. The CDR3 runs 15 residues. The CDR3 protein is CASSSSRGRHTEAFF. The DNA for the CDR3 is TGTGCCAGCAGTTCAAGCAGGGGGCGGCACACTGAAGCTTTCTTT.

V and J are TRBV29-1 and TRBJ2-1, with D perhaps being TRBD1 or TRBD2 (5 bases each). In germline, CDR1 is SQVTM, CDR2 ANQGSEA. This CDR3 is 9 amino acids long. The V end was cut by 1 base, the J end by 15 bases, with 7 bases between. CDR3 nucleotide sequence: TGCAGCGTTGAAGGGGGGAGGTTCTTC. It specifies CSVEGGRFF.

This chain's CDR3 is CASSFQGTTDTQYF. As DNA, the CDR3 is TGTGCCAGCAGCTTTCAGGGGACCACAGATACGCAGTATTTT. The V call is TRBV7-9, the J call TRBJ2-3; possibly TRBD1 for D (6 bases). The germline CDR1 and CDR2 sequences are SEHNR and FQNEAQ (reference sequence). Trimming took off 3 bases at V and 2 bases at J, with 9 bases between the two ends. CDR3 size: 14 residues.